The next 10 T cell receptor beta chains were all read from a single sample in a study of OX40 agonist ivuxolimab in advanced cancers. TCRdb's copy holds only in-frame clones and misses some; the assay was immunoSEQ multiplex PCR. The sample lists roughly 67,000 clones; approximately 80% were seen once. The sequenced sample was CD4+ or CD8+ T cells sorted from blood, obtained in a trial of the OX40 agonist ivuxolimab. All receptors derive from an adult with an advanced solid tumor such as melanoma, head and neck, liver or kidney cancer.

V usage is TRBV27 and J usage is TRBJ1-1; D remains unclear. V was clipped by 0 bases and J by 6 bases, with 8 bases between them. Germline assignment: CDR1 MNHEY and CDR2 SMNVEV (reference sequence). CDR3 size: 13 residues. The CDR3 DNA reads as TGTGCCAGCAGTTTATCGATATTCGCTGAAGCTTTCTTT. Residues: CASSLSIFAEAFF.

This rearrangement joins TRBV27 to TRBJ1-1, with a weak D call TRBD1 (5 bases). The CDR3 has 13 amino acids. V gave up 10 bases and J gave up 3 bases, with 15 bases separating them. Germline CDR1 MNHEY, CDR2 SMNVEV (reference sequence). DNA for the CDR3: TGTGCCACCCGGGGGGGGTTGGACACTGAAGCTTTCTTT. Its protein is CATRGGLDTEAFF.

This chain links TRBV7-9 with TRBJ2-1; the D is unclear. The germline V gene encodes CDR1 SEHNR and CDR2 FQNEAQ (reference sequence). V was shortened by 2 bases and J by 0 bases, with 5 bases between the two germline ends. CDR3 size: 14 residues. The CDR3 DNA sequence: TGTGCCAGCAGCTTACCTAGCTCCTACAATGAGCAGTTCTTC. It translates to CASSLPSSYNEQFF.

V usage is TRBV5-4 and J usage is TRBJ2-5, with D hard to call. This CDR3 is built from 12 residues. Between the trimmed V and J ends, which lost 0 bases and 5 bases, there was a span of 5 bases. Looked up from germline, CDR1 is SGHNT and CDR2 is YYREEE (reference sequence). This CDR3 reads CASSLDLETQYF. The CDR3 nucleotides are TGTGCCAGCAGCTTGGATTTGGAGACCCAGTACTTC.

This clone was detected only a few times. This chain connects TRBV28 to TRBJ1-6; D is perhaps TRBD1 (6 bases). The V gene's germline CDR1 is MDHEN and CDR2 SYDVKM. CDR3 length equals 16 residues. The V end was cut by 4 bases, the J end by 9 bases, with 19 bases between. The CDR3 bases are TGTGCCAGCAGTTCCCGGGGGGGCGGGGGCAGTTCACCCCTCCACTTT. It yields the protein CASSSRGGGGSSPLHF.

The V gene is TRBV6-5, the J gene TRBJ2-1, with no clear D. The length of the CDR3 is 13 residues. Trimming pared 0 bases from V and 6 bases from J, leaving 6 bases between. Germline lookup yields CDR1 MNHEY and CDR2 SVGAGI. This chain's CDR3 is CASSYSSLNEQFF. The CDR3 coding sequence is TGTGCCAGCAGTTACTCGAGCCTCAATGAGCAGTTCTTC.

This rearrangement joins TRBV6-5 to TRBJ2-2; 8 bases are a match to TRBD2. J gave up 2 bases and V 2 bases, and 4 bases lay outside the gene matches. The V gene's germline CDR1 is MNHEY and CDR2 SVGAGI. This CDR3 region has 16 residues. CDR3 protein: CASSYLTSGNTGELFF. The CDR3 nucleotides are TGTGCCAGCAGTTACCTAACTAGCGGAAACACCGGGGAGCTGTTTTTT.

In DNA form, the CDR3 reads TGTGCCAGCAGCCGACGGGCAGGTCTATCTGAAAAACTGTTTTTT. This gives the protein CASSRRAGLSEKLFF. The genes are TRBV11-2 and TRBJ1-4; D remains ambiguous. The germline V gene encodes CDR1 SGHAT and CDR2 FQNNGV. This CDR3 spans 15 amino acids. The V gene lost 5 bases and the J gene lost 7 bases, with 17 bases spanning the gap.

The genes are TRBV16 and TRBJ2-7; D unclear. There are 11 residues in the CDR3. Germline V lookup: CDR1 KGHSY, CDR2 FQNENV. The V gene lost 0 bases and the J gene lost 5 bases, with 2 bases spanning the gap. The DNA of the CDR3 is TGTGCCAGCAGCCAATCGAACGAGCAGTACTTC. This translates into CASSQSNEQYF.

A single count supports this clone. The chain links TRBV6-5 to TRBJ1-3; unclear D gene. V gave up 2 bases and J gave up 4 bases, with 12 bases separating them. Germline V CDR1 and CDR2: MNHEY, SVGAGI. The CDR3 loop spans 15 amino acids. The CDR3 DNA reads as TGTGCCAGCAGTTACGCAAGTACCCCCGGAAACACCATATATTTT. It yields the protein CASSYASTPGNTIYF.